This T cell receptor (beta chain) was sequenced during a study of beta chain features in type 1 diabetes. Since all of the isolated RNA was reverse transcribed, expressed TCRB transcripts were what got sequenced. Only in-frame clones appear in the TCRdb table, and some are missing; sequencing was by immunoSEQ multiplex PCR. Found here are about 930,000 clones, 15% to 20% of them singletons; the top ten hold 0.02% to 0.025%. This clone was counted a few times. Per the germline V gene, CDR1 is SGHTA and CDR2 is FQGNSA. The CDR3 runs 14 residues. V lost 3 bases to trimming and J lost 7 bases, with 15 bases between them.

This chain connects TRBV7-2 to TRBJ1-2; D is unclear. The origin of this receptor is a woman aged 18-29 years in good health. The source material was naive CD4+ T cells from blood. CDR3 sequence reads: CASSFREAIAGYTF. The CDR3 DNA is TGTGCCAGCAGCTTTCGGGAGGCCATAGCTGGCTACACCTTC.